This T cell receptor beta chain was observed in a study of long-term antiretroviral therapy in people with HIV. An immunoSEQ assay, version v3.0, was performed at survey level. The data were produced by immunoSEQ multiplex PCR, yet TCRdb's version contains in-frame clones alone and is incomplete. The sample lists more than 20,000 clones, 85% occurring once. The CDR3 runs 17 residues. The germline V gene encodes CDR1 KGHSH and CDR2 LQKENI. Trimming shortened V by 0 bases and J by 7 bases, and 19 bases separated the two germline ends. The V call is TRBV18, the J call TRBJ2-1; D tentatively reads TRBD1 or TRBD2 (5 bases each). The source of this sequence is a middle-aged man with HIV. The sample consisted of unsorted PBMCs, taken 2.3 years after starting antiretroviral therapy. CDR3 nucleotide sequence: TGTGCCAGCTCACCACCCTCTCAGGGAGTTGGGGCGAATGAGCAGTTCTTC. It yields the protein CASSPPSQGVGANEQFF. Full variable domain (missing parts from reference TRBV18 and TRBJ2-1): NAGVMQNPRHLVRRRGQEARLRCSPMKGHSHVYWYRQLPEEGLKFMVYLQKENIIDESGMPKERFSAEFPKEGPSILRIQQVVRGDSAAYFCASSPPSQGVGANEQFFGPGTRLTVL.